This T cell receptor (beta chain) was documented in a study of blood T cell repertoires in COVID-19. Looking at the study overall: PBMCs, B-cell-depleted T cells, or T cells were the source of the cDNA or gDNA that made up the material.

Seattle enrolled patients during active infection and tracked them longitudinally. How the authors handled the data: How many nucleated cells were present was estimated from reference gene primer amplification. The assay was immunoSEQ multiplex PCR, and TCRdb's table has in-frame clones only and misses some. V and J calls plus clone size are reproduced from that table; the DNA served to infer D and trimming. The table includes fewer than 200,000 clones, more than 75% detected once. The TCR was taken from an elderly woman with COVID-19, enrolled during active disease. Sequenced input: peripheral blood.

This CDR3 is CASSPPRGSDGYTF. DNA of the CDR3: TGTGCCAGCTCACCACCCCGGGGTTCGGATGGCTACACCTTC. The rearrangement links TRBV18 to TRBJ1-2; D uncertain. This CDR3 comprises 14 residues. Germline CDR1 and CDR2: KGHSH and LQKENI. Trimming removed 0 bases at V and 6 bases at J, with 11 bases between.